The 17 T cell receptor beta chains reported below all come from one sample, sequenced in a study of blood T cell repertoires in COVID-19. The method was immunoSEQ multiplex PCR; TCRdb's version includes in-frame clones alone and lacks a portion of them. The sample consists of under 300,000 clones, approximately 82% of them appearing once. Sequenced sample: peripheral blood. Receptors originate from a woman younger than 30 with acute or convalescent COVID-19.

This clone was observed many times. The chain is built from TRBV9 and TRBJ2-2; D perhaps matches TRBD2 (5 bases). Germline V gene data show CDR1 as SGDLS and CDR2 as YYNGEE. Trimming stripped 1 base from V and 1 base from J, with 11 bases between. The CDR3 is 16 amino acids. For the CDR3, the DNA is TGTGCCAGCAGCGTATCGGCTAGCTGGAACACCGGGGAGCTGTTTTTT. Residues: CASSVSASWNTGELFF. Using reference TRBV9 and TRBJ2-2 for the parts outside the CDR3, the full variable domain is DSGVTQTPKHLITATGQRVTLRCSPRSGDLSVYWYQQSLDQGLQFLIQYYNGEERAKGNILERFSAQQFPDLHSELNLSSLELGDSALYFCASSVSASWNTGELFFGEGSRLTVL.

The V and J genes are TRBV30 and TRBJ1-4; D is perhaps TRBD1 (6 bases). The CDR3 runs to 20 residues. Germline V gene lookup returns CDR1 GTSNPN and CDR2 SVGIG (reference sequence). V lost 2 bases and J 0 bases, leaving 25 bases between the germline ends. In DNA, the CDR3 is TGTGCCTGGAGTTTTATCAGATTTTCCAGGGGCGCAACAACTAATGAAAAACTGTTTTTT. This encodes CAWSFIRFSRGATTNEKLFF.

The chain recombines TRBV18 with TRBJ1-5; TRBD1 might be the D (6 bases). The V gene's germline CDR1 is KGHSH and CDR2 LQKENI. This CDR3 spans 15 amino acids. The V end lost 1 base, the J end lost 3 bases, and 10 bases lay between the germline ends. CDR3 loop: CASSPQQGDNQPQHF. The CDR3 DNA sequence: TGTGCCAGCTCACCACAACAGGGAGACAATCAGCCCCAGCATTTT.

The J gene is TRBJ2-7, the V gene TRBV7-8; 7 bases align to TRBD1. J was trimmed by 6 bases and V by 4 bases; bases with no gene match: 15. The germline V gene has CDR1 SGHVS and CDR2 FQNEAQ. The CDR3 is 16 amino acids. The DNA for the CDR3 is TGTGCCAGCAGCTCCCCCACATCGACAGGGTCGGGCGAGCAGTACTTC. Protein product: CASSSPTSTGSGEQYF.

This chain joins TRBV7-2 and TRBJ2-7, with D perhaps TRBD1 (5 bases). Trimming took 7 bases from V and 6 from J, leaving 22 bases between them. Germline CDR1 is SGHTA and CDR2 is FQGNSA. This CDR3 is 15 amino acids long. The CDR3 loop reads CASTLDPGKGIEQYF. DNA for the CDR3: TGTGCCAGCACCCTGGACCCAGGGAAAGGTATCGAGCAGTACTTC.

This sequence joins TRBV5-1 and TRBJ2-1; no definite D call. Germline-derived CDR1 and CDR2 are SGHRS and YFSETQ. V lost 1 base and J lost 7, with 12 bases in between. This CDR3 region has 14 residues. The CDR3, as DNA: TGCGCCAGCAGCTTGCTCGGTGTGGAGAATGAGCAGTTCTTC. Protein sequence: CASSLLGVENEQFF.

The chain recombines TRBV29-1 with TRBJ1-1; D is ambiguous. The V and J ends lost 7 bases and 0 bases respectively, with 9 bases between them. CDR1 SQVTM and CDR2 ANQGSEA come from the germline V gene. There are 12 residues in the CDR3. CDR3 sequence (DNA): TGCAGCGCCAAGACTATGAACACTGAAGCTTTCTTT. Its translation is CSAKTMNTEAFF.

This chain joins TRBV4-1 and TRBJ2-5; D remains unclear. Germline V gene data show CDR1 as MGHRA and CDR2 as YSYEKL. CDR3 size: 15 residues. The V end lost 0 bases, the J end lost 2 bases, and 10 bases lay between the germline ends. The CDR3 DNA is TGCGCCAGCAGCCAAGAACCGAGCGAGCAAGAGACCCAGTACTTC. It codes for CASSQEPSEQETQYF.

This chain joins TRBV3-1 (or the pseudogene TRBV3-2) and TRBJ1-5; tentatively, D is TRBD1 (5 bases). The CDR3 sequence is 16 residues long. CDR1 is LGHDT and CDR2 is YNNKEL in the germline V gene (reference sequence). V lost 1 base and J lost 1, with 11 bases in between. CDR3 bases: TGTGCCAGCAGCCAAGGGGGGGGGAGCAGCAATCAGCCCCAGCATTTT. This sequence encodes CASSQGGGSSNQPQHF.

The CDR3 DNA reads TGTGCCAGCAGCTTAGACCTATATGCGGTGTACAATGAGCAGTTCTTC. Encoded protein: CASSLDLYAVYNEQFF. The rearrangement joins TRBV7-2 to TRBJ2-1; no clear D. Germline values: CDR1 SGHTA, CDR2 FQGNSA. V was pared by 1 base and J by 4 bases, with 14 bases between. This CDR3 has 16 residues.

V gene TRBV6-5 combines with J gene TRBJ2-5; TRBD1 is a possible D gene (6 bases). The germline CDR1 and CDR2 sequences are MNHEY and SVGAGI. CDR3 size: 14 residues. Trimming left V 7 bases short and J 6 bases short, with 18 bases between. The DNA of the CDR3 is TGTGCCAGCAAAACGTCAGGGGTGGAAAAGACCCAGTACTTC. Protein: CASKTSGVEKTQYF.

This clone was counted a single time. The rearrangement uses TRBV5-5 and TRBJ2-1, with TRBD1 as a possible D gene (6 bases). This CDR3 has 14 amino acids. The V end lost 7 bases, the J end lost 16 bases, and 27 bases lay between the germline ends. CDR1 and CDR2 (germline): SGHKS, YYEKEE (reference sequence). CDR3 region: CASDWGQLTLAGFF. Here the CDR3 DNA reads TGTGCCAGCGACTGGGGACAACTCACCCTGGCTGGATTCTTC.

The gene calls are TRBV2 and TRBJ1-6, with 8 bases matching TRBD1. V dropped 4 bases and J dropped 5; count of bases not matched to a gene: 4. The CDR3 sequence is 15 residues long. From germline, CDR1 is SNHLY and CDR2 FYNNEI. The chain's CDR3 is CASSGGQAHNSPLHF. CDR3 nucleotides: TGTGCCAGCAGTGGGGGACAGGCGCATAATTCACCCCTCCACTTT.

This chain uses TRBV6-5 with TRBJ2-7; 11 bases map to TRBD2. CDR1 is MNHEY and CDR2 is SVGAGI in the germline V gene. The CDR3 contains 16 residues. J was trimmed by 3 bases and V by 0 bases; bases with no gene match: 4. The CDR3: CASSYSTSGTLYEQYF. The CDR3 nucleotides are TGTGCCAGCAGTTACTCGACTAGCGGGACCCTCTACGAGCAGTACTTC.

The chain has TRBV12-3 or TRBV12-4 and TRBJ1-5; D is unclear. Trimming removed 5 bases at V and 14 bases at J, with 16 bases between. CDR3 length: 12 amino acids. The CDR3 is CASSPGLLPEHF. DNA of the CDR3: TGTGCCAGCAGTCCCGGACTTCTTCCCGAGCATTTT.

A single count supports this clone. The chain recombines TRBV3-1 (or the pseudogene TRBV3-2) with TRBJ2-2; D possibly corresponds to TRBD1 (6 bases). Per the germline V gene, CDR1 is LGHDT and CDR2 is YNNKEL (reference sequence). The CDR3 totals 15 residues. With 3 bases removed from V and 1 base from J, the gap between germline ends came to 9 bases. DNA of the CDR3: TGTGCCAGCAGCCAGGCAGGGGTGAACACCGGGGAGCTGTTTTTT. It is translated as CASSQAGVNTGELFF.

The chain is built from TRBV6-6 and TRBJ2-3, with 7 bases matching TRBD1. CDR1 and CDR2 (germline): MNHNY, SVGAGI (reference sequence). The CDR3 has 16 residues. V dropped 5 bases and J dropped 0; count of bases not matched to a gene: 8. CDR3 residues: CASSPRTGGSTDTQYF. Here the CDR3 DNA reads TGTGCCAGCAGTCCCCGGACAGGTGGGAGCACAGATACGCAGTATTTT.